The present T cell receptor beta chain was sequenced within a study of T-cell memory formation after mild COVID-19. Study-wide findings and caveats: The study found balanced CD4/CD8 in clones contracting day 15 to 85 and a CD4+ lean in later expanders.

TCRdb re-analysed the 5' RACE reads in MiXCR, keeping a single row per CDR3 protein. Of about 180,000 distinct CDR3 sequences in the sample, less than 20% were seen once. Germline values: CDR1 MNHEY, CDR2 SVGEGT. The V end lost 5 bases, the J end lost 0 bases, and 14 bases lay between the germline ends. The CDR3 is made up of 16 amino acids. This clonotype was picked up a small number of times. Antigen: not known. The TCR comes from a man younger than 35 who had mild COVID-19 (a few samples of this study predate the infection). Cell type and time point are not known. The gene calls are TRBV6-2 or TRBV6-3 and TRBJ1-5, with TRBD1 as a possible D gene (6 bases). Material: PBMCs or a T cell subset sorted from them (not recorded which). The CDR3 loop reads CASSRDINYSNQPQHF. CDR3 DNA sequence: TGTGCCAGCAGTCGGGACATCAACTATAGCAATCAGCCCCAGCATTTT.